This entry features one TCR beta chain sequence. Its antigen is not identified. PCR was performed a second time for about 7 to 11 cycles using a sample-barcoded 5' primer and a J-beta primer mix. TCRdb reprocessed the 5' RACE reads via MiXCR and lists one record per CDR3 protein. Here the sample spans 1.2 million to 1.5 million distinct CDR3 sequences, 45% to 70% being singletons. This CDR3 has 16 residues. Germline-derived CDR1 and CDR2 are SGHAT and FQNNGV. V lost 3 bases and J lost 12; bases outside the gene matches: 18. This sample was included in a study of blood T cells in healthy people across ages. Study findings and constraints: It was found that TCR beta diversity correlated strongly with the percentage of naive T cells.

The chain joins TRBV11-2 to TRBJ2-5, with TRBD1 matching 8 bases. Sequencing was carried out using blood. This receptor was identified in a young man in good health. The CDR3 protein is CASSFGLRQGKWGKYF. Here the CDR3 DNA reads TGTGCCAGCAGCTTCGGTCTCCGACAGGGGAAGTGGGGCAAGTACTTC.